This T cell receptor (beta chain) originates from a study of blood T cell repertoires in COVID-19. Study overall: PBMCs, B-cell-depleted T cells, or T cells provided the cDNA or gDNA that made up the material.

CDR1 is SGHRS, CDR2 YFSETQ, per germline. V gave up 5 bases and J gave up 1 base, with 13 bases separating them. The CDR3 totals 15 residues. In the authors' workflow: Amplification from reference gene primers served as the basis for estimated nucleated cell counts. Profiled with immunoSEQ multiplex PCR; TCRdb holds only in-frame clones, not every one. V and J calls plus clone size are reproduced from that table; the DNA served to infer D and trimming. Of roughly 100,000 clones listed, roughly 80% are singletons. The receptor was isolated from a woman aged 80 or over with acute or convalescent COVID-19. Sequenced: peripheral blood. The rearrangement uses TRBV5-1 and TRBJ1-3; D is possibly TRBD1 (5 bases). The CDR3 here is CASSVGAESGNTIYF. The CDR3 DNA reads TGCGCCAGCAGTGTTGGGGCAGAGTCTGGAAACACCATATATTTT.